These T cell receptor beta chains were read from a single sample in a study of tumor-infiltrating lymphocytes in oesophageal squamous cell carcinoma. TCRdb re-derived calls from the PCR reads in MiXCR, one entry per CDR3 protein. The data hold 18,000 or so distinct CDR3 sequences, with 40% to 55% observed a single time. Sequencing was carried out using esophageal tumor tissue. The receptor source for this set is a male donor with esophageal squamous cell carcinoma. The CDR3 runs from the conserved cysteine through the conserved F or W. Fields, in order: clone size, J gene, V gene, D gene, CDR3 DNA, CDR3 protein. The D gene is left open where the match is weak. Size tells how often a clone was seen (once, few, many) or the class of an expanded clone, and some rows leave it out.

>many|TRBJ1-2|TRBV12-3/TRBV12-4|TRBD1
TGTGCCAGCAGTTTGGACAGGGTTAACGGCTACACCTTC
CASSLDRVNGYTF
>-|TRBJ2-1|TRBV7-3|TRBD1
TGTGCCAGCAGCTTAAGTTCAGGGGGCAATGAGCAGTTCTTC
CASSLSSGGNEQFF
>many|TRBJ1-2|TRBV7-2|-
TGTGCCAGCAGCGTCGGGCAGATAACGGACTATGGCTACACCTTC
CASSVGQITDYGYTF
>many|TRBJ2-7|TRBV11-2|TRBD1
TGTGCCAGCAGCTCCGGACAGGGGCACTACGAGCAGTACTTC
CASSSGQGHYEQYF
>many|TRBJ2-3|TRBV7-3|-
TGTGCCAGCAGCTTAAGCCGGGGCACAGATACGCAGTATTTT
CASSLSRGTDTQYF
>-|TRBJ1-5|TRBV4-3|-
TGCGCCAGCGCGCTCGGTCGCAATCAGCCCCAGCATTTT
CASALGRNQPQHF
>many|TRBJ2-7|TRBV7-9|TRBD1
TGTGCCAGCAGGGGGTGGGGACAGGGGGCCCACGAGCAGTACTTC
CASRGWGQGAHEQYF
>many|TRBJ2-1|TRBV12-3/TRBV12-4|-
TGTGCCAGCAGTTTTCAGACAGACAATGAGCAGTTCTTC
CASSFQTDNEQFF
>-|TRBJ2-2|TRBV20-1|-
TGCAGTGCTAGGCCAGGGTCAAAGAACACCGGGGAGCTGTTTTTT
CSARPGSKNTGELFF
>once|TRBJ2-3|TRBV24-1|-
TGTGCCACCAGTGATAAGGACAATACGCAGTATTTT
CATSDKDNTQYF
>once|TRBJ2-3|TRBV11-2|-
TGTGCCAGCAGCTTACAGAGGGGTGATACGCAGTATTTT
CASSLQRGDTQYF
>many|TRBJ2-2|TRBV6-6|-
TGTGCCAGCAGTTACTCGGTCGGGAGCACGGGTGGGGAGCTGTTTTTT
CASSYSVGSTGGELFF
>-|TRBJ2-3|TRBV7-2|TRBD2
TGTGCCAGCAGCTGGACCGGGACTAGCGGGAGAGGTGGGACAGATACGCAGTATTTT
CASSWTGTSGRGGTDTQYF
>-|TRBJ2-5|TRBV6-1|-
TGTGCCAGCAGTGGGGGCCCGCAAGAGACCCAGTACTTC
CASSGGPQETQYF
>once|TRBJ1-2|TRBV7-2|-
TGTGCCAGCAGCGTACAGGGTGGGTATGGCTACACCTTC
CASSVQGGYGYTF
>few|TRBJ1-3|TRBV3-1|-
TGTGCCAGCAGCCAATGGGGAAACACCATATATTTT
CASSQWGNTIYF
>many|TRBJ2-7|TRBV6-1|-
TGTGCCAGCACCCCTCTACCACTCAGCTCCTACGAGCAGTACTTC
CASTPLPLSSYEQYF
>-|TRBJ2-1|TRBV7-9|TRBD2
TGTGCCAGCAGCTTACAGACTAGCGGGGGGCAGTTCTTC
CASSLQTSGGQFF
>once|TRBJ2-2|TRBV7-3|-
TGTGCCAGCAGCTTAAGGGCCGGGGAGCTGTTTTTT
CASSLRAGELFF
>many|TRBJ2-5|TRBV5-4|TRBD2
TGTGCCAGCAGCATAACCGGACTAGCGGGGGAAGAGACCCAGTACTTC
CASSITGLAGEETQYF
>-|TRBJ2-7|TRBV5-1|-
TGCGCCAGCAGCTTGGTTGCGGGAAGCTTCGATGAGCAGTACTTC
CASSLVAGSFDEQYF
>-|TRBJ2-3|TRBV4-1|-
TGCGCCAGCAGCCTAAATACAGATACGCAGTATTTT
CASSLNTDTQYF
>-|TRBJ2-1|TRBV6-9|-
TGTGCCAGCAGCAGGGGAGCGGGGCTATCCTACAATGAGCAGTTCTTC
CASSRGAGLSYNEQFF
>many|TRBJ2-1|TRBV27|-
TGTGCCAGCAGTTTAGGAGGGGGGTCTTTTGAGCAGTTCTTC
CASSLGGGSFEQFF
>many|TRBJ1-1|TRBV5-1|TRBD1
TGCGCCAGCAGCCTTGGGACAGGGGAGCTTAACACTGAAGCTTTCTTT
CASSLGTGELNTEAFF
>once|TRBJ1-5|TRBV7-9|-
TGTGCCAGCAGCTTCGGGGACACTGGCAATCAGCCCCAGCATTTT
CASSFGDTGNQPQHF
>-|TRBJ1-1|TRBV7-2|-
TGTGCCAGCAGCTTAGGGGGGTCAGGGAAGAACACTGAAGCTTTCTTT
CASSLGGSGKNTEAFF
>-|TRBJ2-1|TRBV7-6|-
TGTGCCAGCAGTCCCACTAGCTACGATGAGCAGTTCTTC
CASSPTSYDEQFF
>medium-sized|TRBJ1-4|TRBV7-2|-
TGTGCCAGCAGCTTAGCACAGGGAGGCGAAAAACTGTTTTTT
CASSLAQGGEKLFF
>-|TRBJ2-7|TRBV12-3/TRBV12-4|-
TGTGCCAGCAGTTTTGTAGTTGACGTCGGGTTGGGGTACGAGCAGTACTTC
CASSFVVDVGLGYEQYF
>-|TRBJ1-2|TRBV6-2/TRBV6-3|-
TGTGCCAGCAGCCCGGGACAAAACTATGGCTACACCTTC
CASSPGQNYGYTF
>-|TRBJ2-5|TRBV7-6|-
TGTGCTAGCAGCTTATCTGGATACTCCAATGAGCAGTACTTC
CASSLSGYSNEQYF
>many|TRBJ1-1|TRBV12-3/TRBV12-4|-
TGTGCCAGCAGTTTGGGAGACAGCTCTAACGAAGCTTTCTTT
CASSLGDSSNEAFF
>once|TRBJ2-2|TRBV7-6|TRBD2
TGTGCCAGCAGCTTAATTTCGGCGGGGGACACCGGGGAGCTGTTTTTT
CASSLISAGDTGELFF
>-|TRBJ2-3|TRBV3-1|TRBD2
TGTGCCAGCAGCCCTCAAGCGGGGGTGACAGATACGCAGTATTTT
CASSPQAGVTDTQYF
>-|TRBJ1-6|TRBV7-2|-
TGTGCCAGCAGCTTAGGGGGGACTTATAATTCACCCCTCCACTTT
CASSLGGTYNSPLHF
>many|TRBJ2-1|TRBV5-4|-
TGTGCCAGCAGCTTGTGGTCCGGCGATGAGCAGTTCTTC
CASSLWSGDEQFF
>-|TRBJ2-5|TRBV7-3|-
TGTGCCAGCAGCCTAGACGGAGGGGTCCAAGAGACCCAGTACTTC
CASSLDGGVQETQYF
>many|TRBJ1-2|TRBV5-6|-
TGTGCCAGCAGCTGGGGAGGGGGGAAAGGCTACACCTTC
CASSWGGGKGYTF
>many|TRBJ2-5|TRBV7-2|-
TGTGCCAGCAGCCCGGGGACTACCCAGTACTTC
CASSPGTTQYF
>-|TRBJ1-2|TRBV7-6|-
TGTGCCAGCAGCTTAGGCGCCTGGGCAGACTATGGCTACACCTTC
CASSLGAWADYGYTF
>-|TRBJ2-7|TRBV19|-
TGTGCCAGTAGGGATCGCGGGGATGAGCAGTACTTC
CASRDRGDEQYF
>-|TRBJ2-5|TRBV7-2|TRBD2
TGTGCCAGCAGCTTTGGGGGTGGAGCGGGAGTGGGCTGGGAGACCCAGTACTTC
CASSFGGGAGVGWETQYF
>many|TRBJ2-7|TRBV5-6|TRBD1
TGTGCCAGCAGCTTGGGACAGGGATCGGCCGAGCAGTACTTC
CASSLGQGSAEQYF
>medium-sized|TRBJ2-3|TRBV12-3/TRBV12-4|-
TGTGCCACGGCACCAAGCACAGATACGCAGTATTTT
CATAPSTDTQYF
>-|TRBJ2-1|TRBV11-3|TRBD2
TGTGCCAGCAGCCCGGGACTAGCGGACTACAATGAGCAGTTCTTC
CASSPGLADYNEQFF
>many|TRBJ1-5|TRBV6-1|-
TGTGCCAGCACGCCCAATCATAGCAATCAGCCCCAGCATTTT
CASTPNHSNQPQHF
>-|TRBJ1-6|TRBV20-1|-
TGCAGTGCTAGGCCCCTCGGGACAAATTCACCCCTCCACTTT
CSARPLGTNSPLHF
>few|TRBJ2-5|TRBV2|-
TGTGCCAGCAGTGCCTGGGACACCAAAGAGACCCAGTACTTC
CASSAWDTKETQYF
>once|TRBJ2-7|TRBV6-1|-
TGTGCCAGCAGCTCGCTCCACGAGCAGTACTTC
CASSSLHEQYF
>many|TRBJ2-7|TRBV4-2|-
TGTGCCAGCAGCCAAGGGGGCAGCTACGAGCAGTACTTC
CASSQGGSYEQYF